Listed below are T cell receptor beta chains from one sample, sequenced in a study of blood T cell repertoires in COVID-19. Only in-frame clones appear in the TCRdb table, and some are missing; sequencing was by immunoSEQ multiplex PCR. The top ten clones hold approximately 9.3% of a sample with around 87,000 clones, approximately 77% of them seen once. The sequencing sample was made of peripheral blood. The receptor source for this set is a woman of 80 years or more with acute or convalescent COVID-19. CDR3s include the opening cysteine and the closing phenylalanine or tryptophan. D genes are given only for firm matches. The size of a clone is reported for some rows only, either as once, few or many, or as a class for expanded clones.

CDR3 | DNA | D | J | size | V
CASSPTTGGGNQPQHF | TGTGCCAGCTCACCAACCACAGGGGGCGGCAATCAGCCCCAGCATTTT | TRBD1 | TRBJ1-5 | - | TRBV18
CASIPQGWDGYTF | TGTGCCAGCATTCCACAGGGGTGGGATGGCTACACCTTC | TRBD1 | TRBJ1-2 | - | TRBV7-2
CASSLSTAPNQPQHF | TGTGCCAGCAGCTTGTCAACAGCCCCCAATCAGCCCCAGCATTTT | - | TRBJ1-5 | - | TRBV5-5
CAWSVSRQGKQYF | TGTGCCTGGAGTGTTTCGCGACAGGGGAAGCAGTACTTC | TRBD1 | TRBJ2-7 | few | TRBV30
CASSQERGSYGYTF | TGTGCCAGCAGCCAAGAACGCGGCAGTTATGGCTACACCTTC | - | TRBJ1-2 | - | TRBV4-2
CASSPSDRAELDGYTF | TGTGCCAGCAGTCCGAGTGACAGGGCGGAGTTGGATGGCTACACCTTC | TRBD1 | TRBJ1-2 | - | TRBV28
CASSSGQSSHNSYEQYF | TGTGCCAGCAGCTCCGGACAGTCATCCCACAACTCCTACGAGCAGTACTTC | - | TRBJ2-7 | large | TRBV7-9
CASSQDGAAYSNQPQHF | TGTGCCAGCAGCCAAGATGGGGCAGCCTATAGCAATCAGCCCCAGCATTTT | - | TRBJ1-5 | - | TRBV4-2
CASSLHGSLNTEAFF | TGCGCCAGCAGCTTGCATGGCTCTTTGAACACTGAAGCTTTCTTT | - | TRBJ1-1 | once | TRBV5-1
CASSPNLAGVRYF | TGTGCCAGCAGCCCTAATCTAGCGGGAGTCCGGTATTTT | TRBD2 | TRBJ2-3 | - | TRBV7-2
CASRTAPGSYGYTF | TGTGCAAGTCGAACCGCCCCGGGGAGCTATGGCTACACCTTC | - | TRBJ1-2 | - | TRBV12-2
CASSVGLLQETQYF | TGTGCCAGCAGCGTCGGACTACTTCAAGAGACCCAGTACTTC | - | TRBJ2-5 | - | TRBV9
CASSEGGSGNTIYF | TGTGCCAGCAGCGAAGGGGGTTCTGGAAACACCATATATTTT | - | TRBJ1-3 | - | TRBV28
CASSVRTGQGYTF | TGTGCCAGCAGCGTCCGGACAGGCCAGGGCTACACCTTC | TRBD1 | TRBJ1-2 | - | TRBV3-1/TRBV3-2
CASSLGTATDTQYF | TGCGCCAGCAGCTTAGGGACAGCCACAGATACGCAGTATTTT | TRBD1 | TRBJ2-3 | - | TRBV5-1
CAWGEQGGQPQHF | TGTGCCTGGGGCGAGCAGGGCGGACAGCCCCAGCATTTT | - | TRBJ1-5 | few | TRBV30
CASSRPGPRRANGYTF | TGTGCCAGCAGCAGGCCCGGGCCTCGGAGGGCTAATGGCTACACCTTC | - | TRBJ1-2 | - | TRBV5-4
CASSDKEGSTEAFF | TGCGCCAGCAGTGATAAGGAGGGTAGCACTGAAGCTTTCTTT | - | TRBJ1-1 | - | TRBV10-1
CASSTGASGNTIYF | TGTGCCAGCAGTACAGGAGCCTCTGGAAACACCATATATTTT | - | TRBJ1-3 | - | TRBV28
CASSLDRDINQPQHF | TGTGCCAGCAGCCTCGACCGGGACATCAATCAGCCCCAGCATTTT | - | TRBJ1-5 | - | TRBV7-2
CASSNMRPGQWSYNEQFF | TGTGCCAGCAGCAACATGCGACCGGGACAGTGGTCCTACAATGAGCAGTTCTTC | TRBD1 | TRBJ2-1 | - | TRBV3-1/TRBV3-2
CASSCPGHLNFGYTF | TGCGCCAGCAGTTGCCCGGGACACCTCAACTTTGGCTACACCTTC | - | TRBJ1-2 | - | TRBV23-1
CASRRTGTGTQPQHF | TGTGCCAGCAGAAGAACCGGGACAGGGACTCAGCCCCAGCATTTT | TRBD1 | TRBJ1-5 | - | TRBV28
CASSSGDSLNEKLFF | TGTGCCAGCAGCTCTGGGGACAGTCTTAATGAAAAACTGTTTTTT | TRBD1 | TRBJ1-4 | - | TRBV7-9
CASSVGGANSPLHF | TGTGCCAGCAGCGTCGGGGGAGCCAATTCACCCCTCCACTTT | - | TRBJ1-6 | - | TRBV9
CASSPDGQGSQPQHF | TGCGCCAGCAGCCCCGATGGACAGGGCAGTCAGCCCCAGCATTTT | TRBD1 | TRBJ1-5 | - | TRBV5-1
CASSNAGSNQPQHF | TGTGCCAGTAGTAACGCAGGGAGCAATCAGCCCCAGCATTTT | - | TRBJ1-5 | - | TRBV19
CARSLVHREGTVAPYGYTF | TGTGCCAGAAGCTTGGTCCATCGGGAAGGGACAGTTGCTCCTTATGGCTACACCTTC | TRBD1 | TRBJ1-2 | once | TRBV5-3
CSVGQYETQYF | TGCAGCGTTGGACAGTACGAGACCCAGTACTTC | - | TRBJ2-5 | few | TRBV29-1
CASSLVQGSSPLHF | TGTGCCAGCAGCTTAGTACAGGGGAGTTCACCCCTCCACTTT | TRBD1 | TRBJ1-6 | - | TRBV7-9
CASSFGTGYGEQFF | TGTGCCAGCAGTTTCGGGACAGGGTACGGTGAGCAGTTCTTC | TRBD1 | TRBJ2-1 | - | TRBV28
CASSQDGTSGLWDTQYF | TGTGCCAGCAGCCAAGATGGGACTAGCGGCCTTTGGGATACGCAGTATTTT | TRBD2 | TRBJ2-3 | - | TRBV3-1/TRBV3-2
CASTADTPYNSPLHF | TGTGCCAGTACCGCGGACACCCCCTATAATTCACCCCTCCACTTT | - | TRBJ1-6 | - | TRBV19
CASSWSSGVYNEQFF | TGTGCCAGCAGCTGGTCTAGCGGGGTTTACAATGAGCAGTTCTTC | TRBD2 | TRBJ2-1 | - | TRBV5-4
CASSKGQYYEQYF | TGTGCCAGTAGTAAGGGACAGTACTACGAGCAGTACTTC | TRBD1 | TRBJ2-7 | once | TRBV19
CASSRPGQVREAFF | TGTGCCAGCAGCCGTCCCGGACAGGTCCGCGAAGCTTTCTTT | TRBD1 | TRBJ1-1 | few | TRBV14
CASSLIGARTEAFF | TGTGCCAGCAGCTTGATTGGGGCGAGGACTGAAGCTTTCTTT | - | TRBJ1-1 | - | TRBV7-2
CATSRDYGNTIYF | TGTGCCACCAGCAGAGATTATGGAAACACCATATATTTT | - | TRBJ1-3 | - | TRBV15
CASRDPGQGRWEQYF | TGTGCCAGCAGGGACCCGGGACAGGGGAGGTGGGAGCAGTACTTC | TRBD1 | TRBJ2-7 | - | TRBV2
CASSGRGGTAGETQYF | TGTGCCAGCAGCGGGAGGGGCGGGACTGCAGGAGAGACCCAGTACTTC | TRBD2 | TRBJ2-5 | - | TRBV7-2
CASSASPGQNGEGAFF | TGTGCCAGCAGTGCCTCCCCGGGACAGAACGGAGAAGGAGCTTTCTTT | TRBD1 | TRBJ1-1 | - | TRBV6-4
CASSWVPGGGYGYTF | TGTGCCAGCAGTTGGGTCCCGGGGGGGGGTTACGGCTACACCTTC | - | TRBJ1-2 | - | TRBV28
CASSLGPDPEAFF | TGTGCCAGCAGTTTAGGGCCAGACCCTGAAGCTTTCTTT | - | TRBJ1-1 | - | TRBV28
CASSLGISTEAFF | TGCGCCAGCAGCTTGGGCATTAGCACTGAAGCTTTCTTT | - | TRBJ1-1 | once | TRBV5-1
CASSLAPGIDNEQFF | TGTGCCAGCAGCTTAGCTCCGGGAATTGACAATGAGCAGTTCTTC | - | TRBJ2-1 | many | TRBV11-3
CASSQDIPGQRYSPLHF | TGTGCCAGCAGCCAAGACATTCCGGGACAGAGGTATTCACCCCTCCACTTT | TRBD1 | TRBJ1-6 | few | TRBV4-2
CSGGGGKGETQYF | TGCAGCGGCGGGGGTGGAAAGGGAGAGACCCAGTACTTC | TRBD2 | TRBJ2-5 | - | TRBV29-1
CASSQDLGRVGIEQFF | TGTGCCAGCAGCCAAGATCTCGGCAGGGTTGGTATAGAGCAGTTCTTC | - | TRBJ2-1 | - | TRBV3-1/TRBV3-2
CASSLGQPVISGANVLTF | TGTGCCAGCAGCTTGGGACAGCCAGTGATCTCTGGGGCCAACGTCCTGACTTTC | - | TRBJ2-6 | - | TRBV5-5
CAWRAGGPYNEQFF | TGTGCCTGGAGAGCGGGGGGTCCCTACAATGAGCAGTTCTTC | TRBD2 | TRBJ2-1 | - | TRBV30